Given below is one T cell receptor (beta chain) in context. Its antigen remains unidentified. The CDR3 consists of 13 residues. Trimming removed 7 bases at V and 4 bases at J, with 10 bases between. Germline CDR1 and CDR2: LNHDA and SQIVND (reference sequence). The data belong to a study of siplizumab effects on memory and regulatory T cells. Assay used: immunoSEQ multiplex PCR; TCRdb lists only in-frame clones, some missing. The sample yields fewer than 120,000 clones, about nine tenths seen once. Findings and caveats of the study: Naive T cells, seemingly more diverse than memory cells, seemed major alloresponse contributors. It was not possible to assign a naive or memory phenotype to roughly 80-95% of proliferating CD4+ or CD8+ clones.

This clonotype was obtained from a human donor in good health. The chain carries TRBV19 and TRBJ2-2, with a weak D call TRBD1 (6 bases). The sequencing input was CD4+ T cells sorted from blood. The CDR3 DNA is TGTGCCAGTAATCGGGACACCACCGGGGAGCTGTTTTTT. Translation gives CASNRDTTGELFF.